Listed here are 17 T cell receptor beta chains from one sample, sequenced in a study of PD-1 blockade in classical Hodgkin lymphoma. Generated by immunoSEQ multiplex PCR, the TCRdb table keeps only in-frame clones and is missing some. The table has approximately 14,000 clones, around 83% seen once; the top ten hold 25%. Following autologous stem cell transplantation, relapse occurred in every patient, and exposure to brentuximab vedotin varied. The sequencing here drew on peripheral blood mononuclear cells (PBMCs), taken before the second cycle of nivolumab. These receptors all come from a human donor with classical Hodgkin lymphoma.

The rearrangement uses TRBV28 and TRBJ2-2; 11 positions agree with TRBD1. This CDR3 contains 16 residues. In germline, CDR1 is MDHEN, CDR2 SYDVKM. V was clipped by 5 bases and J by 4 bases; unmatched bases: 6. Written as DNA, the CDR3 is TGTGCCAGCAGTACGACCGGGACAGGGGGCACCGGGGAGCTGTTTTTT. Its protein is CASSTTGTGGTGELFF.

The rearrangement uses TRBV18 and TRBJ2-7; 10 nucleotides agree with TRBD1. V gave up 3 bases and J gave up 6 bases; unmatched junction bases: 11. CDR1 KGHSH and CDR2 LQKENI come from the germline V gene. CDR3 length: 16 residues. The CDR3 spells CASSPRVDRGSLEQYF. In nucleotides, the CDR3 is TGTGCCAGCTCACCCCGGGTGGACAGGGGGTCACTCGAGCAGTACTTC.

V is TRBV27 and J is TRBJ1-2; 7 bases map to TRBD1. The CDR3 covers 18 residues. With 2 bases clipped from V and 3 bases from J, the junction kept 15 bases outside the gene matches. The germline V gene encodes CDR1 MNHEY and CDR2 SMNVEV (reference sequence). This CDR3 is CASSLNPGQRFSDYGYTF. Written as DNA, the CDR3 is TGTGCCAGCAGTTTAAACCCGGGACAGCGGTTTTCTGACTATGGCTACACCTTC.

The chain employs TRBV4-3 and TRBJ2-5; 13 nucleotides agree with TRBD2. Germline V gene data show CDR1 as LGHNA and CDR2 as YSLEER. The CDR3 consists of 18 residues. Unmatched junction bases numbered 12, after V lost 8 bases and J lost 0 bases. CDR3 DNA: TGCGCCAGCTCCCCGGGGACTAGCGGGGCCCTTAACCAAGAGACCCAGTACTTC. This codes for CASSPGTSGALNQETQYF.

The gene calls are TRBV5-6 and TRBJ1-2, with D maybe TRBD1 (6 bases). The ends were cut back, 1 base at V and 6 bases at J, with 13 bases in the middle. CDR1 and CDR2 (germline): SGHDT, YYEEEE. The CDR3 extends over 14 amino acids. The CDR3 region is CASSLKDRPNGYTF. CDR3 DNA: TGTGCCAGCAGCTTGAAGGACAGACCCAATGGCTACACCTTC.

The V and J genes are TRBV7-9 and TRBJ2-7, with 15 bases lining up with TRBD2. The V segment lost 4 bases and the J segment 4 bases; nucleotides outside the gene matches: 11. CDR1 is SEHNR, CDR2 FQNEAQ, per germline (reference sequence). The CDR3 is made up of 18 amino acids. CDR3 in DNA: TGTGCCAGCAGCTCTTACTTCCACGGGACTAGCGGGGGGTACGAGCAGTACTTC. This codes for CASSSYFHGTSGGYEQYF.

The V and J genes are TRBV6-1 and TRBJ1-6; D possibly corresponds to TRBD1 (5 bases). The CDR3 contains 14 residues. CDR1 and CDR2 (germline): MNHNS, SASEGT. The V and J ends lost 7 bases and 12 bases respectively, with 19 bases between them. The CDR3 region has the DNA TGTGCCAGCAAAACAGGCACGATTCCGGGACCCCTCCACTTT. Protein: CASKTGTIPGPLHF.

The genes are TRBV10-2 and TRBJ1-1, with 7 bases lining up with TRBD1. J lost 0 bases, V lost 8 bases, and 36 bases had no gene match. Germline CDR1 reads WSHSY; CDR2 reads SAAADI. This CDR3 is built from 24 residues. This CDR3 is CASSWPPERGAMLTGRLLNTEAFF. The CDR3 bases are TGCGCCAGCTCCTGGCCGCCAGAGAGAGGAGCGATGTTGACAGGGCGATTACTGAACACTGAAGCTTTCTTT.

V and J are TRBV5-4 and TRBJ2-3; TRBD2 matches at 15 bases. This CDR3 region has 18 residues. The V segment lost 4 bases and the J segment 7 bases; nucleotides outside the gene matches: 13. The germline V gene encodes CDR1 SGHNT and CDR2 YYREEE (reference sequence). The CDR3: CASSLGTSGGLRVNTQYF. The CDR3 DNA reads TGTGCCAGCAGCCTAGGGACTAGCGGGGGGCTGAGGGTTAATACGCAGTATTTT.

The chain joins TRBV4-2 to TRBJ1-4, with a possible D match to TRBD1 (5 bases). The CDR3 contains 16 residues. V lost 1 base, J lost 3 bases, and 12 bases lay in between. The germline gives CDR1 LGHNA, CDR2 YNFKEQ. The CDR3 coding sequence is TGTGCCAGCAGCCAAGTGGAAAAGGGACCTAATGAAAAACTGTTTTTT. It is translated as CASSQVEKGPNEKLFF.

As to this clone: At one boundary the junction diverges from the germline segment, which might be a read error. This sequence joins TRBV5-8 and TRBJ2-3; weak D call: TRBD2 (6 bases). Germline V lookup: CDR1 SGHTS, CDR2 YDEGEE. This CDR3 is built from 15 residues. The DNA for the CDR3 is TGTGCCAGCTGCTTGGGGACTCTAGACACAGATACGCAGTATTTT. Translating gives CASCLGTLDTDTQYF.

CDR3 residues: CASSSQGYYQPQHF. The CDR3 DNA reads TGTGCCAGCAGTTCACAGGGTTACTATCAGCCCCAGCATTTT. The chain combines TRBV27 with TRBJ1-5, with D perhaps TRBD1 (6 bases). The germline CDR1 and CDR2 sequences are MNHEY and SMNVEV (reference sequence). V was pared by 4 bases and J by 5 bases, with 12 bases between. This CDR3 region has 14 residues.

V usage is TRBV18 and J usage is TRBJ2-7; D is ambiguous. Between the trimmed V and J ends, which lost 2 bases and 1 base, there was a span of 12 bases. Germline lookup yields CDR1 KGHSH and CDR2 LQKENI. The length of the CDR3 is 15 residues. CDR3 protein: CASSPSSVYSYEQYF. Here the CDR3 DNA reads TGTGCCAGCTCACCATCTTCGGTCTATTCCTACGAGCAGTACTTC.

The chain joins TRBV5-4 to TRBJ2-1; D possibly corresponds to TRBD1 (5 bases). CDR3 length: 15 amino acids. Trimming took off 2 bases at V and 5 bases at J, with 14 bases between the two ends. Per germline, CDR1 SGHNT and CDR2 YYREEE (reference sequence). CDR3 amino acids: CASSLSLAGNNEQFF. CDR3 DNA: TGTGCCAGCAGCTTAAGTTTGGCAGGGAACAATGAGCAGTTCTTC. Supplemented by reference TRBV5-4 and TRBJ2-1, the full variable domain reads ETGVTQSPTHLIKTRGQQVTLRCSSQSGHNTVSWYQQALGQGPQFIFQYYREEENGRGNFPPRFSGLQFPNYSSELNVNALELDDSALYLCASSLSLAGNNEQFFGPGTRLTVL.

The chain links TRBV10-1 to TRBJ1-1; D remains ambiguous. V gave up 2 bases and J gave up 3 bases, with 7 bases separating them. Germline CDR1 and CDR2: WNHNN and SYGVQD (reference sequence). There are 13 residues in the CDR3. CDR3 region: CASSERVDTEAFF. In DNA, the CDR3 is TGCGCCAGCAGTGAGAGAGTCGACACTGAAGCTTTCTTT.

CDR3 sequence: CASSQDPQSYNEQFF. Here the CDR3 DNA reads TGCGCCAGCAGCCAAGATCCACAGTCCTACAATGAGCAGTTCTTC. The chain uses TRBV4-3 and TRBJ2-1; D not resolved. CDR1 is LGHNA and CDR2 is YSLEER in the germline V gene. The CDR3 runs 15 residues. Trimming took 0 bases from V and 1 from J, leaving 7 bases between them.

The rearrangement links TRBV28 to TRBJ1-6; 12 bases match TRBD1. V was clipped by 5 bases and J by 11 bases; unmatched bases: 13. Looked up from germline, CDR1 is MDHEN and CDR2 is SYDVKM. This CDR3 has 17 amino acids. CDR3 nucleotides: TGTGCCAGCAGTCGGGCCCCCCGAGGGACAGGGGGCCCACCCCTCCACTTT. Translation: CASSRAPRGTGGPPLHF.